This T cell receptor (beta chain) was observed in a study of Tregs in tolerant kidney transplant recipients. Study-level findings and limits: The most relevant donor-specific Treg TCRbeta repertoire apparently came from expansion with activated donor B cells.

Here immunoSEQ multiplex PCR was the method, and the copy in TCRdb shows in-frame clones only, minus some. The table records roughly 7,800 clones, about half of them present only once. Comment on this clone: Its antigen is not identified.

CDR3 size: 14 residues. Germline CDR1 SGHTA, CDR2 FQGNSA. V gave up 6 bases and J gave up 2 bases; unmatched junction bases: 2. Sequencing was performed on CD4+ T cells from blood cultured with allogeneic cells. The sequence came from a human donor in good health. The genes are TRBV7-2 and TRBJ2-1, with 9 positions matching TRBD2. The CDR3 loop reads CASRGGGAYNEQFF. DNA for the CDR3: TGTGCCAGCAGAGGCGGGGGGGCCTACAATGAGCAGTTCTTC.